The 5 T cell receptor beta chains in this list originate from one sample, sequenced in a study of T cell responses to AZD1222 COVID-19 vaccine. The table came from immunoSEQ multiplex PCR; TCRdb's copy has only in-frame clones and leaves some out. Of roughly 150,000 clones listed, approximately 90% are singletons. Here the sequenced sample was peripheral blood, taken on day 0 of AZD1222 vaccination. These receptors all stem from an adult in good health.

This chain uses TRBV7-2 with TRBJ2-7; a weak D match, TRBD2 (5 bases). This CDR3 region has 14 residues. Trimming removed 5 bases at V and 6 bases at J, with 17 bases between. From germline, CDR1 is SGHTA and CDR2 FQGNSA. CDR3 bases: TGTGCCAGCAGCCCAGCGGATAGCTTGGGCGAGCAGTACTTC. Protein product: CASSPADSLGEQYF.

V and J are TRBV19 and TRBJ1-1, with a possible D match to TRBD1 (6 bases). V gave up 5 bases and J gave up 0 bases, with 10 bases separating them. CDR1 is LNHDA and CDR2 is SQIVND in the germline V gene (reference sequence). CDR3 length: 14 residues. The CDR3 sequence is CASSSGVMNTEAFF. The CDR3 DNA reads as TGTGCCAGTAGTTCAGGGGTCATGAACACTGAAGCTTTCTTT.

The DNA of the CDR3 is TGTGCCAGCTCCGACAGATACTATGGCTACACCTTC. Its protein is CASSDRYYGYTF. The chain recombines TRBV18 with TRBJ1-2; D possibly corresponds to TRBD1 (5 bases). The length of the CDR3 is 12 residues. The V and J ends lost 6 bases and 3 bases respectively, with 8 bases between them. Germline-derived CDR1 and CDR2 are KGHSH and LQKENI.

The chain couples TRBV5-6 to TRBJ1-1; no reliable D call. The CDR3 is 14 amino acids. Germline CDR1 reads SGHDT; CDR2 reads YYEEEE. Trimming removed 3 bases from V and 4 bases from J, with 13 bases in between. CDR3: CASSSRAAGTEAFF. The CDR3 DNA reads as TGTGCCAGCAGCTCACGGGCTGCGGGCACTGAAGCTTTCTTT.

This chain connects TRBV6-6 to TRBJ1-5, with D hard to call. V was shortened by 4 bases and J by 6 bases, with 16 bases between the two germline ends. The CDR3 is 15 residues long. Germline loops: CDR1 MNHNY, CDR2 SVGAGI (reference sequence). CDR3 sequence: CASSSAAGRSQPQHF. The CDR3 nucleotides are TGTGCCAGCAGTTCTGCGGCAGGAAGGAGTCAGCCCCAGCATTTT.